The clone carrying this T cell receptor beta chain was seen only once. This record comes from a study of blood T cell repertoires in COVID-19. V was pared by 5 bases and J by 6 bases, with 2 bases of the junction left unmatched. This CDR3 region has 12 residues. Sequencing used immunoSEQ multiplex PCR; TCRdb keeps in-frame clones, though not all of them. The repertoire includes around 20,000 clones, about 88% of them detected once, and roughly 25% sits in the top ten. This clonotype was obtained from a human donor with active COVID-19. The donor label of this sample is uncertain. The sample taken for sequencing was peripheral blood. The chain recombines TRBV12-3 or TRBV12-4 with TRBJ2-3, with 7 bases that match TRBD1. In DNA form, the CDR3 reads TGTGCCAGCAGTCGGGACAGCGATACGCAGTATTTT. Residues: CASSRDSDTQYF.